A single sample is the source of the 7 T cell receptor beta chains below, sequenced in a study of T cells in localized non-small cell lung cancer. Data came from immunoSEQ multiplex PCR; TCRdb stores just in-frame clones and leaves some out. The profile covers approximately 10,000 clones, with more than 85% appearing a single time and approximately 15% taken by the ten largest. The input for sequencing was peripheral blood, taken before any cancer treatment. The source of these receptors is a male donor older than 55 with stage III lung adenocarcinoma.

The chain links TRBV6-1 to TRBJ1-5; D possibly corresponds to TRBD1 (5 bases). The CDR3 totals 14 residues. V lost 5 bases to trimming and J lost 4 bases, with 12 bases between them. CDR1 is MNHNS and CDR2 is SASEGT in the germline V gene. CDR3: CASSSLGGNQPQHF. The CDR3 DNA reads as TGTGCCAGCAGTTCACTTGGGGGAAATCAGCCCCAGCATTTT.

V is TRBV5-6 and J is TRBJ2-7; D tentatively reads TRBD1 or TRBD2 (6 bases each). The V gene's germline CDR1 is SGHDT and CDR2 YYEEEE. The V and J ends lost 4 bases and 3 bases respectively, with 14 bases between them. The CDR3 covers 14 residues. The CDR3 DNA reads TGTGCCAGCAGCCCACAGGGACTCTACTACGAGCAGTACTTC. Translation: CASSPQGLYYEQYF.

The chain links TRBV5-4 to TRBJ2-7; D not resolved. V gave up 2 bases and J gave up 0 bases, with 12 bases separating them. Germline lookup yields CDR1 SGHNT and CDR2 YYREEE (reference sequence). The CDR3 is 15 residues long. CDR3 DNA sequence: TGTGCCAGCAGCTTAGGTCAGGATTACTCCTACGAGCAGTACTTC. It is translated as CASSLGQDYSYEQYF.

The chain carries TRBV25-1 and TRBJ2-7; D is undetermined. The germline gives CDR1 MGHDK, CDR2 SYGVNS. This CDR3 spans 12 amino acids. V lost 4 bases to trimming and J lost 7 bases, with 11 bases between them. This CDR3 reads CASSGTIFEQYF. CDR3 in DNA: TGTGCCAGCAGTGGAACTATCTTTGAGCAGTACTTC.

This chain connects TRBV5-5 to TRBJ1-5, with D perhaps matching TRBD1 (5 bases). The germline V gene has CDR1 SGHKS and CDR2 YYEKEE (reference sequence). V lost 4 bases and J lost 2, with 13 bases in between. This CDR3 region has 15 residues. The CDR3 nucleotides read TGTGCCAGCAGCCCGACGGGGCTGGGCAATCAGCCCCAGCATTTT. It encodes CASSPTGLGNQPQHF.

This clone was seen only once. DNA of the CDR3: TGTGCCAGCAGTGAGTGGACTAGCGGACAAGAGACCCAGTACTTC. It encodes CASSEWTSGQETQYF. V gene TRBV2 combines with J gene TRBJ2-5; 10 bases are shared with TRBD2. The germline CDR1 and CDR2 sequences are SNHLY and FYNNEI. After removal of 3 bases from V and 2 bases from J, the junction contained 3 bases not matched to a gene. This CDR3 contains 15 residues.

This clone was counted once. The V call is TRBV20-1, the J call TRBJ1-1; no clear D gene. There are 11 residues in the CDR3. Germline V lookup: CDR1 DFQATT, CDR2 SNEGSKA (reference sequence). The V gene lost 6 bases and the J gene lost 7 bases, with 12 bases spanning the gap. The CDR3 region is CSAGKFGEAFF. CDR3 bases: TGCAGTGCCGGGAAATTCGGTGAAGCTTTCTTT.